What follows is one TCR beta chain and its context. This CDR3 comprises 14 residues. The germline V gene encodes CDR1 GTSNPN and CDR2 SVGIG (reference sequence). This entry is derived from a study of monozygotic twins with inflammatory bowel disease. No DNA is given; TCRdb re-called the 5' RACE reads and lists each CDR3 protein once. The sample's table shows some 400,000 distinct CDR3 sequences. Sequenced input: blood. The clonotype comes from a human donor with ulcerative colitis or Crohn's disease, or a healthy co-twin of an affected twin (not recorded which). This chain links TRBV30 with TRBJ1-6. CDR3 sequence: CAWKASSYNSPLHF. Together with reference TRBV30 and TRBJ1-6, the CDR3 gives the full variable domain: SQTIHQWPATLVQPVGSPLSLECTVEGTSNPNLYWYRQAAGRGLQLLFYSVGIGQISSEVPQNLSASRPQDRQFILSSKKLLLSDSGFYLCAWKASSYNSPLHFGNGTRLTVT.